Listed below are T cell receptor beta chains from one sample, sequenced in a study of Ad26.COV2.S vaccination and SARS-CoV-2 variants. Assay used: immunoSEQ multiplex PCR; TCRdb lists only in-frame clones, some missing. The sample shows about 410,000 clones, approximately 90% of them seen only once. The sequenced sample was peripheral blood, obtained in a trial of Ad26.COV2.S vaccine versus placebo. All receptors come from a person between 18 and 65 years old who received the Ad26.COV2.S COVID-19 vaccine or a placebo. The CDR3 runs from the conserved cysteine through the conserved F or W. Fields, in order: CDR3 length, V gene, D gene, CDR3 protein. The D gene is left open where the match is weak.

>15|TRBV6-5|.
CASSYSTRSYNEQFF
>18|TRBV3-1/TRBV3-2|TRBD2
CASSQDIRLAGVYNEQFF
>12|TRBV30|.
CAWSTDSFIQYF
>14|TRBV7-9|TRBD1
CASSFPGGNYEQYF
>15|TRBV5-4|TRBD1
CASSPRDSPNSPLHF
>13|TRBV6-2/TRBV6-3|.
CASSNLNTGELFF
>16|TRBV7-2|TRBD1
CASSFQAGGPGTEAFF
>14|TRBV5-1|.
CASSAQGSNTEAFF
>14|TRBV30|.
CAWSVIATNEKLFF
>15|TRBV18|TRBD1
CASSPSDRAYNEQFF
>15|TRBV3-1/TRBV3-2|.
CASSQQSGAGNTIYF
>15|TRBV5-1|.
CASSPLTSGQETQYF
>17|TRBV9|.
CASSVGYGQSPGNTIYF
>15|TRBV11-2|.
CASRSVMSSYNEQFF
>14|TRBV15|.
CATRETPTNEKLFF
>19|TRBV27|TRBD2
CASSLYPPLAGSDTDTQYF
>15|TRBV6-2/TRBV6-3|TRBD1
CASSYSGTVNQPQHF
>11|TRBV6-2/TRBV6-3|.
CASSASYEQYF
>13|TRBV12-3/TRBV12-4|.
CASSHPNTGELFF
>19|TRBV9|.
CASSVDPSPWGSSGNTIYF
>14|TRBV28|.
CASSRDNGGNIQYF
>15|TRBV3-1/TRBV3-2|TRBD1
CASSRTGGPYNEQFF
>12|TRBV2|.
CASSSPKNIQYF
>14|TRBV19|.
CASSIGTNTGELFF
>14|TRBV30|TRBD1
CAWSGDRADSPLHF
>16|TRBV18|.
CASSAKGLGNTGELFF
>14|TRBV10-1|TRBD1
CARDYRGADNEQFF
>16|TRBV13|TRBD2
CASSSLTSGGAYEQYF
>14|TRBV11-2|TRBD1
CASSLGQGIHEQYF
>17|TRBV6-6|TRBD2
CASSQGLAGGNQETQYF
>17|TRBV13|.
CASSSITVTGFTDTQYF
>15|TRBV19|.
CASSILLVTYNEQFF
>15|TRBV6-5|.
CASSSGGLDNNEQFF
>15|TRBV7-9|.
CASSATFGTYYEQYF
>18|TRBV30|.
CAWSVGLGGDTSTDTQYF
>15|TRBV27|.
CASSLDSILRGVQYF
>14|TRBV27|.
CASSFWGGEETQYF
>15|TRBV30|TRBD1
CACQPGQTSTDTQYF
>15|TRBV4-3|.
CASSQDGKGGYEQYF
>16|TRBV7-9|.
CASSQMAGLANYGYTF
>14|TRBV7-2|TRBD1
CASSSGTGGETQYF
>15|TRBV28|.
CASSWSGADTGELFF
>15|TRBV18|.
CASSPLDYPTGELFF
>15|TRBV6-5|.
CASSYQGQGRSPLHF
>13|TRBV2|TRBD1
CASGRDREETQYF
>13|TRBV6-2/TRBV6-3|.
CASSYLSGEKLFF
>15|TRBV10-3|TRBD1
CAISEPWTGGNEQFF
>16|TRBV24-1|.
CATTVQWLGGTDTQYF
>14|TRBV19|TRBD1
CASSKTGGTYEQYF
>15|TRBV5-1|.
CASSRGTRPSDTQYF
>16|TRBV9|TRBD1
CASSAPGQLNTGELFF
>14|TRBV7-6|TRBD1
CASGRDRGEETQYF